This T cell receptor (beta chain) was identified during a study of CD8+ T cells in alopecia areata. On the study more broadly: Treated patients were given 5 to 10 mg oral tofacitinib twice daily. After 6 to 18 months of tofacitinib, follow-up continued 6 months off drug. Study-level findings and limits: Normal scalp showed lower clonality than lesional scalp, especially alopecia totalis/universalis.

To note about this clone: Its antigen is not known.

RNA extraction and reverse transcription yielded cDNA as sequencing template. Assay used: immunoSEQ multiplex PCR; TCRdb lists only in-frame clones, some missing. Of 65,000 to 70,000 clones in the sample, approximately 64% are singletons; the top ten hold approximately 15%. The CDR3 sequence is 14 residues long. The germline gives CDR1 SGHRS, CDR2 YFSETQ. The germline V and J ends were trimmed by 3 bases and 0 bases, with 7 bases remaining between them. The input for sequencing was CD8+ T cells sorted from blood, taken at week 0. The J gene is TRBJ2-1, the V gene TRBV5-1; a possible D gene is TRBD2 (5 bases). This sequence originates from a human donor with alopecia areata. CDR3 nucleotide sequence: TGCGCCAGCAGCTCGGGGAGCTCCTACAATGAGCAGTTCTTC. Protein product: CASSSGSSYNEQFF.